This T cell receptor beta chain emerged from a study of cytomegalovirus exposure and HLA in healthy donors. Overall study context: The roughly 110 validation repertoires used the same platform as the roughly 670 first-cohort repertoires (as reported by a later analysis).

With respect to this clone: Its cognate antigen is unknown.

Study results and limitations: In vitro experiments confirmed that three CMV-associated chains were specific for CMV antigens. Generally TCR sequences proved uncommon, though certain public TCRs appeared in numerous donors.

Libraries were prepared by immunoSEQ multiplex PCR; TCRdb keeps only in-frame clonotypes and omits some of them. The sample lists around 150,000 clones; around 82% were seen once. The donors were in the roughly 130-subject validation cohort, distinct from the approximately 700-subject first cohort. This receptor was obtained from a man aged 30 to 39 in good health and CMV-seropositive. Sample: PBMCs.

Written as DNA, the CDR3 is TGTGCCAGCAGTGGAGATGGTGAGCTGGCAGATACGCAGTATTTT. Translated, it gives CASSGDGELADTQYF. This chain uses TRBV2 with TRBJ2-3; D is ambiguous. Trimming took 4 bases from V and 4 from J, leaving 15 bases between them. This CDR3 is built from 15 residues. Germline V lookup: CDR1 SNHLY, CDR2 FYNNEI.